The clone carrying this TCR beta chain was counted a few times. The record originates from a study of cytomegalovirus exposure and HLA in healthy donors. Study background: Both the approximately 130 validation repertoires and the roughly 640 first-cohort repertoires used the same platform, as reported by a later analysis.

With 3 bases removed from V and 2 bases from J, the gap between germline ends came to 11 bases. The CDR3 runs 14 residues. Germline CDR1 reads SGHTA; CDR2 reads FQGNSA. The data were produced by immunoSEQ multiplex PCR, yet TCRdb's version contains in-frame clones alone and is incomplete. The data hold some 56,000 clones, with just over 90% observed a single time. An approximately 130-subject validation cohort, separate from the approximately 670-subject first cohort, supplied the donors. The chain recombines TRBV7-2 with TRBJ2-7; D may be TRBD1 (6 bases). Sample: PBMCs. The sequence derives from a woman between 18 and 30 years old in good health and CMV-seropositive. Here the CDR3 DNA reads TGTGCCAGCAGCTTCAAGACAGGCCCCTACGAGCAGTACTTC. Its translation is CASSFKTGPYEQYF.